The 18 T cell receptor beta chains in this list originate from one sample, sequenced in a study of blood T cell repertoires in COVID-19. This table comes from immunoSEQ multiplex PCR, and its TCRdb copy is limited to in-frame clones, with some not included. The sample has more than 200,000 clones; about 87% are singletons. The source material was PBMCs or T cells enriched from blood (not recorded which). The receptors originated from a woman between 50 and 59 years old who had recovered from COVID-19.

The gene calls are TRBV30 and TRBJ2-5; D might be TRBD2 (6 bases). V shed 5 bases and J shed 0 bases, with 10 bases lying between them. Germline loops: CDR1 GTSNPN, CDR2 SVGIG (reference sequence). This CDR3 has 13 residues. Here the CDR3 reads CAWGWGDQETQYF. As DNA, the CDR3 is TGTGCCTGGGGATGGGGGGACCAAGAGACCCAGTACTTC. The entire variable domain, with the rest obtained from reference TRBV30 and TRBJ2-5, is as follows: SQTIHQWPATLVQPVGSPLSLECTVEGTSNPNLYWYRQAAGRGLQLLFYSVGIGQISSEVPQNLSASRPQDRQFILSSKKLLLSDSGFYLCAWGWGDQETQYFGPGTRLLVL.

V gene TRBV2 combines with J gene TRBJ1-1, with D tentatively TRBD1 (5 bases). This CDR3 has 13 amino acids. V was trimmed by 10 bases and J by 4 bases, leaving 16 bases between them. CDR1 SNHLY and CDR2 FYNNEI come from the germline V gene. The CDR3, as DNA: TGTGCCAAACATCTGGCAGGGATCACTGAAGCTTTCTTT. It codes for CAKHLAGITEAFF.

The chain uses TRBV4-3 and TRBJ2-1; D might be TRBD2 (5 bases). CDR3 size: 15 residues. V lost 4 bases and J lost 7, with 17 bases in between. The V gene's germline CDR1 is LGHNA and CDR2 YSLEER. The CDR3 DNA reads TGCGCCAGCAGCCCTACTAGATTTTCAGGTAATGAGCAGTTCTTC. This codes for CASSPTRFSGNEQFF.

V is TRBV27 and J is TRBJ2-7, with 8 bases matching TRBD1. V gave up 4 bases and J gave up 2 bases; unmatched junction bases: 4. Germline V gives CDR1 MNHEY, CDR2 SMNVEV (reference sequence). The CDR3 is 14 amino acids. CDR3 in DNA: TGTGCCAGCAGTTCTCGGACAGGGACCTACGAGCAGTACTTC. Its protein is CASSSRTGTYEQYF.

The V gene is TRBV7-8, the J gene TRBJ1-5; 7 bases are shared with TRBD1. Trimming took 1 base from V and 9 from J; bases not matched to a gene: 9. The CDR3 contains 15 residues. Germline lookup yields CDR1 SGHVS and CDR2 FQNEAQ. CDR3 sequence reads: CASSLGGTARWPQHF. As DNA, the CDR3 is TGTGCCAGCAGCTTAGGCGGGACAGCCAGATGGCCCCAGCATTTT.

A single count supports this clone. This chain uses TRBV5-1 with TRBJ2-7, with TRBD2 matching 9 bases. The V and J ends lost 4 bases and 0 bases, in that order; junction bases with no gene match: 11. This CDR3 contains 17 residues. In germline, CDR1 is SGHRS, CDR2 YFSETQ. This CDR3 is CASSTGTSRLSSYEQYF. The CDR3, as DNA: TGCGCCAGCAGCACCGGGACTAGCCGACTGAGCTCCTACGAGCAGTACTTC.

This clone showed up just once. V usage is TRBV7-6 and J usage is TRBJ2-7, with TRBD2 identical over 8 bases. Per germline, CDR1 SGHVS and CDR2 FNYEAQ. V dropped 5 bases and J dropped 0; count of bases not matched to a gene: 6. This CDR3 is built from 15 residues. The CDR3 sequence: CASSPSGGLSYEQYF. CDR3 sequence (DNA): TGTGCCAGCAGCCCGAGCGGGGGCCTCTCCTACGAGCAGTACTTC.

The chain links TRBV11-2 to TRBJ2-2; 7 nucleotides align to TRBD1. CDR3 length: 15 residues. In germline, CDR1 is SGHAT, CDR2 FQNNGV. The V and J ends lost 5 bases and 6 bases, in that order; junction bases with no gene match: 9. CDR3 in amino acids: CASSLNHRGAGELFF. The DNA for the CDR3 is TGTGCCAGCAGCCTGAACCACAGGGGTGCCGGGGAGCTGTTTTTT.

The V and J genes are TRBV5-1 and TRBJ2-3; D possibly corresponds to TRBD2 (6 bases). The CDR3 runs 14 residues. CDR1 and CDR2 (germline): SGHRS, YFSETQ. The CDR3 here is CPRAAGPSTDTQYF. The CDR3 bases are TGCCCCCGGGCGGCGGGACCTAGCACAGATACGCAGTATTTT.

CDR3 loop: CASSPDSGYEQYF. CDR3 in DNA: TGTGCCAGCAGTCCCGACTCAGGGTACGAGCAGTACTTC. The chain links TRBV12-3 or TRBV12-4 to TRBJ2-7; a possible D gene is TRBD1 (5 bases). V lost 5 bases, J lost 4 bases, and 12 bases lay in between. The CDR3 has 13 amino acids.

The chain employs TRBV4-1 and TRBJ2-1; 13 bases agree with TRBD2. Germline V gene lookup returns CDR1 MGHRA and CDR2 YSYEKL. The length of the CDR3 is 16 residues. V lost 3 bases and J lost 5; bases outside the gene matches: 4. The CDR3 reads CASSQGTSGIHNEQFF. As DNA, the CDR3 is TGCGCCAGCAGCCAGGGGACTAGCGGGATTCACAATGAGCAGTTCTTC.

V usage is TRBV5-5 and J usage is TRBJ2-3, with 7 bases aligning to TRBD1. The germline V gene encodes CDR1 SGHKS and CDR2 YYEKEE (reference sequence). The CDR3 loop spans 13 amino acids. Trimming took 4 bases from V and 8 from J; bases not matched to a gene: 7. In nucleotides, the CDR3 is TGTGCCAGCAGCGAATCAGGGGGTAGTACGCAGTATTTT. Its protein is CASSESGGSTQYF.

CDR3 nucleotides: TGTGCCAGCAGAAGACAGGGGCGTTTAGGTGAGCAGTTCTTC. This codes for CASRRQGRLGEQFF. This chain connects TRBV5-8 to TRBJ2-1; TRBD1 aligns across 8 bases. There are 14 residues in the CDR3. After removal of 5 bases from V and 9 bases from J, the junction contained 10 bases not matched to a gene. Germline V gene sequence: CDR1 SGHTS, CDR2 YDEGEE.

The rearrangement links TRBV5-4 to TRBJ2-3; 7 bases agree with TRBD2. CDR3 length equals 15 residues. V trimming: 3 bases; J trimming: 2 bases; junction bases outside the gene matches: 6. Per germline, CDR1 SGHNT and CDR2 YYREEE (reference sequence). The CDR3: CASSYGTTNTDTQYF. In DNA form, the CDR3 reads TGTGCCAGCAGCTACGGGACTACCAACACAGATACGCAGTATTTT. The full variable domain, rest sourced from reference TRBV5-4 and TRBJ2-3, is ETGVTQSPTHLIKTRGQQVTLRCSSQSGHNTVSWYQQALGQGPQFIFQYYREEENGRGNFPPRFSGLQFPNYSSELNVNALELDDSALYLCASSYGTTNTDTQYFGPGTRLTVL.

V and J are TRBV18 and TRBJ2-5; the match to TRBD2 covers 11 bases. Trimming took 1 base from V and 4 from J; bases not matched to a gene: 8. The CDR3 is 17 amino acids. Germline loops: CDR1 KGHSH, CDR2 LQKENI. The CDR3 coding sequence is TGTGCCAGCTCACCACAGTTTCGCGGACTAGCGGGAGAGACCCAGTACTTC. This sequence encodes CASSPQFRGLAGETQYF.

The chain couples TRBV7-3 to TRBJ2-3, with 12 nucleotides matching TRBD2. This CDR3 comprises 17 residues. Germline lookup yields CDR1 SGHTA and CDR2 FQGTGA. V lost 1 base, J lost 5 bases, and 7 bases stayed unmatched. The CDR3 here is CASSLNPGLAGQDTQYF. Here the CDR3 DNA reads TGTGCCAGCAGCTTAAACCCCGGACTAGCGGGACAAGATACGCAGTATTTT.

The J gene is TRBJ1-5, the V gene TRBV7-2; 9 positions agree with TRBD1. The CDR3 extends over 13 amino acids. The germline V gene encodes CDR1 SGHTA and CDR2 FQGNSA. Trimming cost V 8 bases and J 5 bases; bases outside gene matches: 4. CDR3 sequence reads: CASGRDRDQPQHF. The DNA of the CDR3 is TGTGCCAGCGGCCGGGACAGGGATCAGCCCCAGCATTTT.

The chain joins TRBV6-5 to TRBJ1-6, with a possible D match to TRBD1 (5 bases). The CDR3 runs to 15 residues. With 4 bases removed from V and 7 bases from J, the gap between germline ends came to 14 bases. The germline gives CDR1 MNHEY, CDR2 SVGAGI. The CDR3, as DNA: TGTGCCAGCAGTTTTACAGGCGGTGGGAATTCACCCCTCCACTTT. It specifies CASSFTGGGNSPLHF.